These 10 T cell receptor beta chains were sequenced from one sample in a study of CD8+ T cells in alopecia areata. After isolation, RNA underwent reverse transcription to generate cDNA as the sequencing template. The table came from immunoSEQ multiplex PCR; TCRdb's copy has only in-frame clones and leaves some out. The top ten hold 0.95% to 1.5% of the sample, which has hundreds of thousands of clones, more than 55% seen once. Treatment noted: oral pan-JAK inhibitor, 5-10 mg twice daily. The source material was CD4+ T cells sorted from blood, sampled at week 44, from a patient treated with tofacitinib. Receptors were obtained from a human donor with alopecia areata.

There are a few counts of this clone. This chain connects TRBV19 to TRBJ1-3; D perhaps matches TRBD1 (5 bases). The germline CDR1 and CDR2 sequences are LNHDA and SQIVND (reference sequence). This CDR3 spans 12 amino acids. The V end was cut by 10 bases, the J end by 11 bases, with 18 bases between. The CDR3 sequence is CATASGRAPIYF. CDR3 nucleotides: TGTGCCACCGCCTCGGGACGAGCGCCCATATATTTT. The full variable domain, with the rest looked up from reference TRBV19 and TRBJ1-3, is DGGITQSPKYLFRKEGQNVTLSCEQNLNHDAMYWYRQDPGQGLRLIYYSQIVNDFQKGDIAEGYSVSREKKESFPLTVTSAQKNPTAFYLCATASGRAPIYFGEGSWLTVV.

The chain couples TRBV5-6 to TRBJ2-5, with TRBD1 as a possible D gene (5 bases). CDR1 SGHDT and CDR2 YYEEEE come from the germline V gene. With 6 bases removed from V and 1 base from J, the gap between germline ends came to 10 bases. This CDR3 region has 13 residues. The CDR3 region is CASTTDIQETQYF. The DNA of the CDR3 is TGTGCCAGCACAACGGACATCCAAGAGACCCAGTACTTC.

The V call is TRBV27, the J call TRBJ1-1; unclear D gene. CDR1 and CDR2 (germline): MNHEY, SMNVEV (reference sequence). This CDR3 contains 15 residues. The V gene lost 8 bases and the J gene lost 1 base, with 17 bases spanning the gap. Here the CDR3 DNA reads TGTGCCAGCGCCACGGACGATAGACAGAACACTGAAGCTTTCTTT. Encoded protein: CASATDDRQNTEAFF.

V usage is TRBV30 and J usage is TRBJ2-5, with D tentatively TRBD1 (6 bases). Germline lookup yields CDR1 GTSNPN and CDR2 SVGIG (reference sequence). Trimming removed 0 bases at V and 2 bases at J, with 10 bases between. This CDR3 comprises 14 residues. CDR3 sequence (DNA): TGTGCCTGGAGTGTAGGGGGTTCGCAAGAGACCCAGTACTTC. It translates to CAWSVGGSQETQYF.

This chain uses TRBV6-5 with TRBJ2-1; weak D call: TRBD1 (6 bases). The V gene lost 6 bases and the J gene lost 2 bases, with 8 bases spanning the gap. This CDR3 spans 13 amino acids. The V gene's germline CDR1 is MNHEY and CDR2 SVGAGI. The CDR3 reads CASRQGTYNEQFF. Here the CDR3 DNA reads TGTGCCAGCAGGCAGGGGACCTACAATGAGCAGTTCTTC.

This rearrangement joins TRBV19 to TRBJ1-2, with D unresolved. Germline assignment: CDR1 LNHDA and CDR2 SQIVND (reference sequence). CDR3 length: 11 amino acids. Deletions cut 7 bases from V and 8 bases from J, with 11 bases between. The CDR3 is CASNVGGGYTF. DNA for the CDR3: TGTGCCAGTAATGTTGGAGGGGGCTACACCTTC.

The chain couples TRBV5-6 to TRBJ1-5; D remains ambiguous. The germline gives CDR1 SGHDT, CDR2 YYEEEE. Trimming took 0 bases from V and 1 from J, leaving 2 bases between them. CDR3 length: 13 residues. CDR3 DNA: TGTGCCAGCAGCTTGGGAAGCAATCAGCCCCAGCATTTT. This sequence encodes CASSLGSNQPQHF.

V is TRBV7-2 and J is TRBJ2-7; 13 bases match TRBD2. Unmatched junction bases numbered 3, after V lost 4 bases and J lost 3 bases. Germline CDR1 and CDR2: SGHTA and FQGNSA. The CDR3 extends over 15 amino acids. The CDR3 spells CASSSRTSGGYEQYF. For the CDR3, the DNA is TGTGCCAGCAGCTCTAGGACTAGCGGGGGCTACGAGCAGTACTTC.

There are many counts of this clone. This chain joins TRBV7-9 and TRBJ1-2; weak D call: TRBD1 (5 bases). V was cut by 4 bases and J by 2 bases, with 11 bases left in between. This CDR3 has 14 residues. Germline V gene lookup returns CDR1 SEHNR and CDR2 FQNEAQ (reference sequence). The CDR3 sequence: CASSSDSQNYGYTF. Here the CDR3 DNA reads TGTGCCAGCAGCTCCGACAGCCAGAACTATGGCTACACCTTC.

This clone was recorded only once. The genes are TRBV28 and TRBJ2-3, with D unclear. Trimming took off 4 bases at V and 6 bases at J, with 11 bases between the two ends. The CDR3 has 13 residues. Germline V gene lookup returns CDR1 MDHEN and CDR2 SYDVKM. The CDR3 reads CASSSPSVDTQYF. CDR3 sequence (DNA): TGTGCCAGCAGTTCACCTAGTGTCGATACGCAGTATTTT.